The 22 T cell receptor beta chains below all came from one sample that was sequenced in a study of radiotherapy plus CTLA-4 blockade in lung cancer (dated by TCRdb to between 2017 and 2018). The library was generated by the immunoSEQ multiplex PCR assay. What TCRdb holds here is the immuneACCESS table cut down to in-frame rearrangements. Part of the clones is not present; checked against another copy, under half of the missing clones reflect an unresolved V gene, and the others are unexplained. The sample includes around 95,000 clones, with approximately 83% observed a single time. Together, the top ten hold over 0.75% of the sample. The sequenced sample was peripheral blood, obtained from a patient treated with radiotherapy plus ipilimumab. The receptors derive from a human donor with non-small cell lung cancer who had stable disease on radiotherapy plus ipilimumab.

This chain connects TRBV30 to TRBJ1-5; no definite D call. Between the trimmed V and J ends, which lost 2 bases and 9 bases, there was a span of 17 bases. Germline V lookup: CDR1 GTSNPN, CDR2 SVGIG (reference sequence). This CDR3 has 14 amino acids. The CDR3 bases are TGTGCCTGGAGTACCGACACCGGAGTTGGGCCCCAGCATTTT. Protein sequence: CAWSTDTGVGPQHF.

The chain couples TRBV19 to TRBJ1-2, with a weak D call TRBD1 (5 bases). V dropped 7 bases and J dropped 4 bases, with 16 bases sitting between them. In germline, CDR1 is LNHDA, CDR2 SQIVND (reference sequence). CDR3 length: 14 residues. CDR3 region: CASTPFGGFYGYTF. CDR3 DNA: TGTGCCAGTACCCCTTTCGGGGGGTTCTATGGCTACACCTTC.

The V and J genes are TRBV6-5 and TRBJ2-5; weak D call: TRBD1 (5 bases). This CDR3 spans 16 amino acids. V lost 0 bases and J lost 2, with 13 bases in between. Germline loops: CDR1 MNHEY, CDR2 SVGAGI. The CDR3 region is CASSYSWTRGQETQYF. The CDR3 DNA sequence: TGTGCCAGCAGTTACTCGTGGACAAGGGGACAAGAGACCCAGTACTTC.

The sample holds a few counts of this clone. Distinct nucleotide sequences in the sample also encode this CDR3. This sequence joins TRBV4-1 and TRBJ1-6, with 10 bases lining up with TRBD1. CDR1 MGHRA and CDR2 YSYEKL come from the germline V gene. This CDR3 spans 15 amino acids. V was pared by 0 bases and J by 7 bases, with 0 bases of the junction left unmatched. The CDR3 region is CASSQEGQGNSPLHF. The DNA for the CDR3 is TGCGCCAGCAGCCAAGAGGGACAGGGGAATTCACCCCTCCACTTT.

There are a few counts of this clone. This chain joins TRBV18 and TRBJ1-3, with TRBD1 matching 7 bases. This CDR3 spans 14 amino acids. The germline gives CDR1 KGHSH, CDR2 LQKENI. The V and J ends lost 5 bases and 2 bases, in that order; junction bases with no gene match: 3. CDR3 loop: CASSADRAGNTIYF. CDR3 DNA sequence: TGTGCCAGCTCAGCCGACAGGGCTGGAAACACCATATATTTT.

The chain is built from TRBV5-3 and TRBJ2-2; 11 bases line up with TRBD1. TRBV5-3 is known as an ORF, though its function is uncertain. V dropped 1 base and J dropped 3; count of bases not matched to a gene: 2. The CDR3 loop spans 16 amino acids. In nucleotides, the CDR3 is TGTGCCAGAAGCTTGTGGGGACAGGGGGACACCGGGGAGCTGTTTTTT. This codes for CARSLWGQGDTGELFF.

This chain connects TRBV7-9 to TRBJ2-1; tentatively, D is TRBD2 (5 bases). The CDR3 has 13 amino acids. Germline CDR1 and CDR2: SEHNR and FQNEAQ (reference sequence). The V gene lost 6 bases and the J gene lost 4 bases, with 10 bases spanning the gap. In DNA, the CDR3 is TGTGCCAGCAGGAGGGCCCGGTACAATGAGCAGTTCTTC. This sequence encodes CASRRARYNEQFF.

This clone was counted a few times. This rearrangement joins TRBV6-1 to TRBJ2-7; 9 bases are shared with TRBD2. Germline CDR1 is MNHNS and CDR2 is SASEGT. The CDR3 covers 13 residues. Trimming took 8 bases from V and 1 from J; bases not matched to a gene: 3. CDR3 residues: CASGREGSYEQYF. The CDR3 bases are TGTGCCAGCGGGCGGGAGGGGTCCTACGAGCAGTACTTC.

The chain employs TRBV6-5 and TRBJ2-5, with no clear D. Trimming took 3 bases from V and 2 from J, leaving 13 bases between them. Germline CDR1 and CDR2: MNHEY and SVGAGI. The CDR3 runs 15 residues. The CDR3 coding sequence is TGTGCCAGCAGTTATTTAGGGATAGGGCAAGAGACCCAGTACTTC. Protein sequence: CASSYLGIGQETQYF.

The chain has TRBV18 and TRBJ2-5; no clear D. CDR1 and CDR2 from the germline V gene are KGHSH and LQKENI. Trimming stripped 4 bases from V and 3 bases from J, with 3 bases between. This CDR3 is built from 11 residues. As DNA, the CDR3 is TGTGCCAGCTCACGCGAAGAGACCCAGTACTTC. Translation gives CASSREETQYF.

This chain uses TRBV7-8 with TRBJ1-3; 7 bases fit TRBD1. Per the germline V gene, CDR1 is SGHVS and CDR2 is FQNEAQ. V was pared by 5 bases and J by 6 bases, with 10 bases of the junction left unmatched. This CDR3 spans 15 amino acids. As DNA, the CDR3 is TGTGCCAGCAGCGCCACGACAGGGAAGGAAAACACCATATATTTT. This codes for CASSATTGKENTIYF.

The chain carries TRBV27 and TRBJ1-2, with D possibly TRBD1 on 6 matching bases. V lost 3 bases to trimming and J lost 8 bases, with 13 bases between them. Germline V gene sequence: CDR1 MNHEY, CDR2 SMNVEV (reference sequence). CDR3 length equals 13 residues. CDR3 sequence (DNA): TGTGCCAGCAGTTTTCAGGGGTGGTTAGGCTACACCTTC. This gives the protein CASSFQGWLGYTF.

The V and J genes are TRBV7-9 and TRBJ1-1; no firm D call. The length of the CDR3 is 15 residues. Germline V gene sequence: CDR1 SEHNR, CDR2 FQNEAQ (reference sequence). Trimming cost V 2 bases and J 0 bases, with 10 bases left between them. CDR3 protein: CASSLRGGVNTEAFF. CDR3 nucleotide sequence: TGTGCCAGCAGCTTAAGAGGTGGGGTGAACACTGAAGCTTTCTTT. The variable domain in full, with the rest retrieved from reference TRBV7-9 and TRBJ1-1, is DTGVSQNPRHKITKRGQNVTFRCDPISEHNRLYWYRQTLGQGPEFLTYFQNEAQLEKSRLLSDRFSAERPKGSFSTLEIQRTEQGDSAMYLCASSLRGGVNTEAFFGQGTRLTVV.

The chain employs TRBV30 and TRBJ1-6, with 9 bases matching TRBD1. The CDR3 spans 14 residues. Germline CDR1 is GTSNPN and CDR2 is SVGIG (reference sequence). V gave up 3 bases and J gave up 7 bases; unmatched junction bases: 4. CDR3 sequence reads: CAWSGGTGNSPLHF. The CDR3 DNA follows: TGTGCCTGGAGCGGGGGGACAGGGAATTCACCCCTCCACTTT.

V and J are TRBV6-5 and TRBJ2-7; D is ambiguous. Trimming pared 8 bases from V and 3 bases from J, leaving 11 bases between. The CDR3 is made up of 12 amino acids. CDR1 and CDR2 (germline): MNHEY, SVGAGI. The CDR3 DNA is TGTGCCAGCCGTCAGGCGGACTACGAGCAGTACTTC. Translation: CASRQADYEQYF.

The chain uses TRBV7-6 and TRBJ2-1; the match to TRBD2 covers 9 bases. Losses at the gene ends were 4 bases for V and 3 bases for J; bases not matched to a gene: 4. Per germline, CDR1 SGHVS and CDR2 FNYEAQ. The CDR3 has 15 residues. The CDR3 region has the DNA TGTGCCAGCAGCTATAGCGGGGGCCTCTACAATGAGCAGTTCTTC. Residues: CASSYSGGLYNEQFF.

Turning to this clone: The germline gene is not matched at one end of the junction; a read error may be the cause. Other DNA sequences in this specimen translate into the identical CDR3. The CDR3 loop is CATSRDPRSNTEAFF. The CDR3 DNA sequence: TGTGCCACCAGCAGAGATCCAAGGTCGAACACTGAAGCCTTCTTT. J is TRBJ1-1 and V is TRBV15, with no clear D. The CDR3 totals 15 residues. Germline CDR1 reads LNHNV; CDR2 reads YYDKDF (reference sequence).

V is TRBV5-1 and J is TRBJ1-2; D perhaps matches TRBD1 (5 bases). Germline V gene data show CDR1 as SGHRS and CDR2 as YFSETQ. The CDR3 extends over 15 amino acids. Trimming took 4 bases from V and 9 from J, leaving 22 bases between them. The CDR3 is CASSPHYRDSTSYTF. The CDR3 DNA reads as TGCGCCAGCAGCCCGCACTACCGAGACAGTACCAGCTACACCTTC. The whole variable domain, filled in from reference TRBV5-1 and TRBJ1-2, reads KAGVTQTPRYLIKTRGQQVTLSCSPISGHRSVSWYQQTPGQGLQFLFEYFSETQRNKGNFPGRFSGRQFSNSRSEMNVSTLELGDSALYLCASSPHYRDSTSYTFGSGTRLTVV.

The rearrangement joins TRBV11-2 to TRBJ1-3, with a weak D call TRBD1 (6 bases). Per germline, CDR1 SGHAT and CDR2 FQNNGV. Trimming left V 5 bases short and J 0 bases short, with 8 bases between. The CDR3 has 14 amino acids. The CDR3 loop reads CASSLGGSGNTIYF. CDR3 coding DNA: TGTGCCAGCAGCCTAGGGGGCTCTGGAAACACCATATATTTT. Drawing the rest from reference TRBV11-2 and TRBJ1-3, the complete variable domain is EAGVAQSPRYKIIEKRQSVAFWCNPISGHATLYWYQQILGQGPKLLIQFQNNGVVDDSQLPKDRFSAERLKGVDSTLKIQPAKLEDSAVYLCASSLGGSGNTIYFGEGSWLTVV.

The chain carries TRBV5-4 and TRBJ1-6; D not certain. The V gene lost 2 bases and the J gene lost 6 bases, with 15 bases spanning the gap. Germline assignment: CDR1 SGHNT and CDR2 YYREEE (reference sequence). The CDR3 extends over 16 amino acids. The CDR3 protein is CASSFDPQIPNSPLHF. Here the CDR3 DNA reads TGTGCCAGCAGCTTTGACCCACAGATACCTAATTCACCCCTCCACTTT. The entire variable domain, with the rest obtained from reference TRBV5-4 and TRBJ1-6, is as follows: ETGVTQSPTHLIKTRGQQVTLRCSSQSGHNTVSWYQQALGQGPQFIFQYYREEENGRGNFPPRFSGLQFPNYSSELNVNALELDDSALYLCASSFDPQIPNSPLHFGNGTRLTVT.

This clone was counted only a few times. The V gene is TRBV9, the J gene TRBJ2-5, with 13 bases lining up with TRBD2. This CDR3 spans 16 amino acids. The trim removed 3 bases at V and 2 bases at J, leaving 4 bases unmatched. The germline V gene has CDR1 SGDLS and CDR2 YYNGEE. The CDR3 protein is CASSGGLAGTQETQYF. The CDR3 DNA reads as TGTGCCAGCAGCGGGGGACTAGCGGGAACACAAGAGACCCAGTACTTC.

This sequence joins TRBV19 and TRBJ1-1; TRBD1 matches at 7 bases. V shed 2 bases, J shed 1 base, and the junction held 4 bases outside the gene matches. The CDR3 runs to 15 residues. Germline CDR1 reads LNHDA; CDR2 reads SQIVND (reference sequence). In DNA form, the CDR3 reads TGTGCCAGTAGTATAAGGGGGCGCGGGAACACTGAAGCTTTCTTT. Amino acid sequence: CASSIRGRGNTEAFF.